The entry below describes one T cell receptor (beta chain). Its antigen is still unknown. The data belong to a study of T-cell reconstitution after alpha-beta-depleted transplantation in children. For TCRbeta, the library was prepared with unique molecular identifiers. TCRdb used MiXCR to reprocess the PCR reads, holding one entry per CDR3 protein. Here the sample spans hundreds of thousands of distinct CDR3 sequences, about a sixth being singletons. The CDR3 consists of 16 residues. CDR1 and CDR2 (germline): SGHNT, YYREEE (reference sequence). V lost 0 bases and J lost 6, with 15 bases in between. The study's findings and limits: Day-60 TCRbeta diversity that was high in some patients was derived from surviving recipient T cells and thymic progenitors. Newly produced T cells mostly provided counts and TCRbeta diversity after one year, as hyperexpanded clones declined. Expanded graft clones numbering several hundred reportedly gave rise to alpha-beta T cells about two months after transplant.

The sequence derives from a male patient aged 2 to 10 who had a stem cell transplant for acute lymphoblastic leukemia, so the T cells may come from the graft donor. The source material was PBMCs, mostly from graft donor cells, sampled 360 days after TCRalphabeta/CD19-depleted stem cell transplant. The chain has TRBV5-4 and TRBJ2-2; D is perhaps TRBD1 (8 bases). CDR3 residues: CASSLERTGRAGELFF. Here the CDR3 DNA reads TGTGCCAGCAGCTTGGAGCGGACAGGGAGGGCCGGGGAGCTGTTTTTT.